Given below is one TCR beta chain in context. What it binds is unknown. These data are taken from a study of cytomegalovirus exposure and HLA in healthy donors. As for the study in general: Within an early data release were about 90 million unique TCRs drawn from HLA-typed donors.

Findings and caveats of the study: The study labeled more than 150 TCR beta chains cytomegalovirus-associated.

PCR used 60 Vbeta primers and 13 Jbeta primers. Libraries were prepared by immunoSEQ multiplex PCR; TCRdb keeps only in-frame clonotypes and omits some of them. The sample yields about 250,000 clones, about 88% seen once. Germline V lookup: CDR1 LNHDA, CDR2 SQIVND (reference sequence). The V gene end was trimmed by 5 bases and the J gene end by 1 base; junction bases not matched to a gene: 6. This CDR3 comprises 16 residues. Sequences were obtained from PBMCs. The chain has TRBV19 and TRBJ2-7, with 12 bases lining up with TRBD2. This clonotype was sampled from a girl aged 2 to 10 in good health and CMV-seronegative. CDR3 amino acids: CASSSRGLAGSYEQYF. The CDR3, as DNA: TGTGCCAGTAGTTCCCGAGGACTAGCGGGGTCCTACGAGCAGTACTTC.